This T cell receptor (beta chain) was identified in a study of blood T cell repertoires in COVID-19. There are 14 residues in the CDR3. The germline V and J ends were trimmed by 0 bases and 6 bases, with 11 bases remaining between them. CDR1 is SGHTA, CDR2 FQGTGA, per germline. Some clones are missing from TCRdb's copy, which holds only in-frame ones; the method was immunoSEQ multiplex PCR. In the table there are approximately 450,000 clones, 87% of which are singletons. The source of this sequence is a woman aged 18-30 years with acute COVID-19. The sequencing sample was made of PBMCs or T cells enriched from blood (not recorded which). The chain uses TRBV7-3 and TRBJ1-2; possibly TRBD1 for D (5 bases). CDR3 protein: CASSLTQGSHGYTF. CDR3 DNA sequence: TGTGCCAGCAGCTTAACGCAGGGTTCGCATGGCTACACCTTC.